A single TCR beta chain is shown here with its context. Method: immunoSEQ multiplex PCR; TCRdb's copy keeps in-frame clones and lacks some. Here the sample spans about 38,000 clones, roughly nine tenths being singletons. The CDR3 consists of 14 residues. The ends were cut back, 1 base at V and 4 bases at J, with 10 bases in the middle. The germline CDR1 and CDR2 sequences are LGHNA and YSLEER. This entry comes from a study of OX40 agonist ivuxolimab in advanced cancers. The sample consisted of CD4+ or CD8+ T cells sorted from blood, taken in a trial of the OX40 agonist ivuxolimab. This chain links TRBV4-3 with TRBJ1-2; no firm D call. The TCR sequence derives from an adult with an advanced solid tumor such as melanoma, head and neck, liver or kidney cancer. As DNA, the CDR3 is TGCGCCAGCAGCCAAGGCTGGGGAGTCTATGGCTACACCTTC. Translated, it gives CASSQGWGVYGYTF.